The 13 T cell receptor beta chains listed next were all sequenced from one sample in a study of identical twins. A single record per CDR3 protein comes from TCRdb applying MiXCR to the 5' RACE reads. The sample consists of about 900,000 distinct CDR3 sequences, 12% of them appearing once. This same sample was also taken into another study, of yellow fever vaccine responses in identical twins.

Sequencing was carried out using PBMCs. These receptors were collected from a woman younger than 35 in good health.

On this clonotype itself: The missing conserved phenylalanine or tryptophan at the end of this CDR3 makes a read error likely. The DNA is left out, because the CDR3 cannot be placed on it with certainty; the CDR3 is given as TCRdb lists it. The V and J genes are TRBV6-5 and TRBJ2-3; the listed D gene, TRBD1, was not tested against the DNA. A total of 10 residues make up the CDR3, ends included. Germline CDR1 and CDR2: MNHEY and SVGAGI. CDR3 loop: CASSHPGTAA.

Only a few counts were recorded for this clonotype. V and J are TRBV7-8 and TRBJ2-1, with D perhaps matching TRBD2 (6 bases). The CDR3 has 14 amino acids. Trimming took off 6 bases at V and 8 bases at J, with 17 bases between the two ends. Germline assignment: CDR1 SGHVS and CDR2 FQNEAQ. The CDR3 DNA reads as TGTGCCAGCAGTCCTAGCGCCCTCAACGATGAGCAGTTCTTC. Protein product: CASSPSALNDEQFF.

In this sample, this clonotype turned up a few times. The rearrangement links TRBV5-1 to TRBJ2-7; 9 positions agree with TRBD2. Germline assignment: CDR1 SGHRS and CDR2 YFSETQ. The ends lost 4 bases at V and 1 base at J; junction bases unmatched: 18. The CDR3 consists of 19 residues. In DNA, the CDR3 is TGCGCCAGCAGCCAAGTGGTCCCTGTAGCGGGAGCGACTTCCTACGAGCAGTACTTC. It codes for CASSQVVPVAGATSYEQYF.

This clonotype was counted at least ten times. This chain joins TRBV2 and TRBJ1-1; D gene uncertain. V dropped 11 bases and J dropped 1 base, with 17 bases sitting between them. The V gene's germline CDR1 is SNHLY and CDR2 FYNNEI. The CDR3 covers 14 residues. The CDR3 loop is CALLGWRKNTEAFF. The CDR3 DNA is TGTGCCCTCTTGGGGTGGCGGAAGAACACTGAAGCTTTCTTT.

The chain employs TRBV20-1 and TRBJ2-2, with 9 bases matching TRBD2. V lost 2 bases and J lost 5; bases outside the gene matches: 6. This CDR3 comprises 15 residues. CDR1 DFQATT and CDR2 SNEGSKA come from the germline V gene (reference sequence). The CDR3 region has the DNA TGCAGTGCTAGAAATAGCGGGAGCGGTACCGGGGAGCTGTTTTTT. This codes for CSARNSGSGTGELFF.

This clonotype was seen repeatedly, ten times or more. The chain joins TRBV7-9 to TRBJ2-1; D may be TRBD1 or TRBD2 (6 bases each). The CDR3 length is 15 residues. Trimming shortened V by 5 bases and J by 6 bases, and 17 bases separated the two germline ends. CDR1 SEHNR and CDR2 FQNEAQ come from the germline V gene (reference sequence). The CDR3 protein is CASSPGQTGGNEQFF. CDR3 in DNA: TGTGCCAGCAGCCCCGGACAGACCGGGGGCAATGAGCAGTTCTTC.

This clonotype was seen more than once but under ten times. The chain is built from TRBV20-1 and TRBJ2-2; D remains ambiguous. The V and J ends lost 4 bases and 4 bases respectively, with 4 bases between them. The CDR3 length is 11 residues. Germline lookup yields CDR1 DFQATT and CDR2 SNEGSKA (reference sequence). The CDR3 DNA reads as TGCAGTGCTATTCGCACCGGGGAGCTGTTTTTT. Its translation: CSAIRTGELFF.

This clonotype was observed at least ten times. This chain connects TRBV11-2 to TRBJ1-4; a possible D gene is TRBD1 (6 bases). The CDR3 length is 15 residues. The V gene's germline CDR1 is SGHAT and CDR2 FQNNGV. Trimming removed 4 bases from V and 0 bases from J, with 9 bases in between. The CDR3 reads CASSSGTTTNEKLFF. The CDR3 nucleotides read TGTGCCAGCAGCTCGGGGACAACAACTAATGAAAAACTGTTTTTT.

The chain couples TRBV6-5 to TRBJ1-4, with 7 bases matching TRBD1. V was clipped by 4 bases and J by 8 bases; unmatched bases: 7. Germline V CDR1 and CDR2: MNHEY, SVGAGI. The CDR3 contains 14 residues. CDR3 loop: CASSWGDSREKLFF. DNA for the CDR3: TGTGCCAGCAGTTGGGGGGACAGTAGAGAAAAACTGTTTTTT.

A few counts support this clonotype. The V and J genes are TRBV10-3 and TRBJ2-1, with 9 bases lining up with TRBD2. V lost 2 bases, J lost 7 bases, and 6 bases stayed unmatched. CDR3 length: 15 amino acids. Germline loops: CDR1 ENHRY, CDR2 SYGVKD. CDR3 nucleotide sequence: TGTGCCATCAGTGAGGCAGAGAGCGGGGGGAATGAGCAGTTCTTC. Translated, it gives CAISEAESGGNEQFF.

The CDR3 DNA is TGTGCCACCTCTACGGAAGTCCAAGAGACCCAGTACTTC. Translated: CATSTEVQETQYF. The V call is TRBV10-3, the J call TRBJ2-5; D gene unclear. The CDR3 totals 13 residues. Germline V gene data show CDR1 as ENHRY and CDR2 as SYGVKD. Trimming pared 10 bases from V and 1 base from J, leaving 13 bases between.

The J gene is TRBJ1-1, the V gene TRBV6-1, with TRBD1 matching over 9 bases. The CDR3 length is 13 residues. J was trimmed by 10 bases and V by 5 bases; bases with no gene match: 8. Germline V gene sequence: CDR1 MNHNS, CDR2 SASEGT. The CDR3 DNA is TGTGCCAGCAGTCAAATGGGACAGGGTCCAGCTTTCTTT. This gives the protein CASSQMGQGPAFF.

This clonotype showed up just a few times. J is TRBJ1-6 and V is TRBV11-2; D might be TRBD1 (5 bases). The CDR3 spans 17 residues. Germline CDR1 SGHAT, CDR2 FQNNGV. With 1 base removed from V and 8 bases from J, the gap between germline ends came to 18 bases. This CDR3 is CASSLVGSGASYSPLHF. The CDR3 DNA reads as TGTGCCAGCAGCTTAGTTGGCAGTGGGGCCTCATATTCACCCCTCCACTTT. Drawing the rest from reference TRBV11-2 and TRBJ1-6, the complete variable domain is EAGVAQSPRYKIIEKRQSVAFWCNPISGHATLYWYQQILGQGPKLLIQFQNNGVVDDSQLPKDRFSAERLKGVDSTLKIQPAKLEDSAVYLCASSLVGSGASYSPLHFGNGTRLTVT.